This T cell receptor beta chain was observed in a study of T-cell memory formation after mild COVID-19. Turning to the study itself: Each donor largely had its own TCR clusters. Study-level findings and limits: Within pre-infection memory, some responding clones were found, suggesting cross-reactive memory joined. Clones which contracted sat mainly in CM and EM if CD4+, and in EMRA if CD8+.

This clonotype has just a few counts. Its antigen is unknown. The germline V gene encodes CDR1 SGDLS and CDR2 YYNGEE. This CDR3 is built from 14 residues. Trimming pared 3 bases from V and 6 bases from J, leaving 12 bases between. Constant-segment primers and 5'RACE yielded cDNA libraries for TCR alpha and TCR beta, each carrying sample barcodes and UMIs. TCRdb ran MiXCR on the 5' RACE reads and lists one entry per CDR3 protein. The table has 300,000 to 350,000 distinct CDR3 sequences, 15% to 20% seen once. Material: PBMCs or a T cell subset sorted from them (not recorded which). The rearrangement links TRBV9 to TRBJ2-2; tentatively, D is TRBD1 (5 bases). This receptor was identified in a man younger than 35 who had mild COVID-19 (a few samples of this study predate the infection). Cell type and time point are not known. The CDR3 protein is CASSERGISGELFF. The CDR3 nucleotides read TGTGCCAGCAGCGAAAGGGGAATCTCCGGGGAGCTGTTTTTT.